The TCR beta chain described here comes from a study of T cells after yellow fever vaccination. Per germline, CDR1 SGHNT and CDR2 YYREEE (reference sequence). V shed 7 bases and J 3 bases; nucleotides not matched to a gene: 15. There are 16 residues in the CDR3. Study-level points and caveats: Repertoires sorted by FACS could include abundant clonotypes that are contaminants from the bulk population. A minor fraction of clonotypes spanned both CD4 and CD8 compartments.

Notes on this clonotype: Its antigen is not identified.

TCRdb passed the 5' RACE reads through MiXCR, listing each CDR3 protein once. The sample contains about 320,000 distinct CDR3 sequences, approximately 12% of which appear only once. The input for sequencing was CD4+ T cells sorted from PBMCs, taken 45 days after the yellow fever booster vaccination. The source is a man between 18 and 35 years old who received the YFV17D yellow fever vaccine. The chain uses TRBV5-4 and TRBJ2-7; 8 bases line up with TRBD2. In nucleotides, the CDR3 is TGTGCCAGCTCGAAGGAGGCCCTCCGGGGGGGCTACGAGCAGTACGTC. It translates to CASSKEALRGGYEQYV.